These 18 T cell receptor beta chains were sequenced from one sample in a study of T cells in tuberculosis. This table comes from immunoSEQ multiplex PCR, and its TCRdb copy is limited to in-frame clones, with some not included. The table lists 22,000 or so clones, about 85% of them singletons. Time point reported: new active TB diagnosis, blood taken before or within 7 days of starting treatment. The starting material was PBMCs, obtained at tuberculosis diagnosis. The receptors here all came from an adult with tuberculosis.

The chain has TRBV10-1 and TRBJ2-2; the match to TRBD1 covers 8 bases. The J segment lost 4 bases and the V segment lost 2 bases, leaving 15 bases of the junction unmatched. CDR1 WNHNN and CDR2 SYGVQD come from the germline V gene (reference sequence). This CDR3 region has 19 residues. CDR3 amino acids: CASSEPLEQGVIGTGELFF. The CDR3 region has the DNA TGCGCCAGCAGTGAGCCGCTGGAACAGGGGGTAATCGGCACCGGGGAGCTGTTTTTT.

V usage is TRBV7-2 and J usage is TRBJ2-7, with D possibly matching TRBD1 (5 bases). Trimming pared 5 bases from V and 2 bases from J, leaving 16 bases between. Germline values: CDR1 SGHTA, CDR2 FQGNSA. This CDR3 is built from 15 residues. The DNA for the CDR3 is TGTGCCAGCAGCCGTGACAGTACACTTACCTACGAGCAGTACTTC. Its protein is CASSRDSTLTYEQYF.

J is TRBJ2-3 and V is TRBV7-7, with 11 bases identical to TRBD2. Germline V gives CDR1 SSHAT, CDR2 FNYEAQ (reference sequence). Trimming removed 4 bases from V and 8 bases from J; junction bases left unmatched: 5. CDR3 length: 14 amino acids. This CDR3 is CASSSGLAVGTQYF. The CDR3 nucleotides are TGTGCCAGCAGCTCGGGACTAGCGGTCGGTACGCAGTATTTT.

The chain carries TRBV23-1 and TRBJ1-2, with TRBD1 matching 8 bases. TRBV23-1 is an ORF for which the function is uncertain. This CDR3 has 16 residues. V lost 3 bases to trimming and J lost 6 bases; unmatched junction nucleotides: 12. The CDR3 is CASSQYPRGPRHGYTF. CDR3 DNA sequence: TGCGCCAGCAGTCAGTATCCCAGGGGGCCCCGCCATGGCTACACCTTC.

The DNA of the CDR3 is TGCGCCAGCAGCCAACCCCGAGGGAACACTGAAGCTTTCTTT. Translation: CASSQPRGNTEAFF. The chain is built from TRBV4-3 and TRBJ1-1; no reliable D call. CDR1 and CDR2 (germline): LGHNA, YSLEER. Trimming took off 2 bases at V and 1 base at J, with 8 bases between the two ends. The CDR3 has 14 amino acids.

This clone was counted a few times. The same CDR3 also results from other DNA sequences found in this sample. This chain connects TRBV30 to TRBJ2-7, with 8 bases matching TRBD1. CDR3 length: 14 amino acids. Germline V gene sequence: CDR1 GTSNPN, CDR2 SVGIG (reference sequence). With V trimmed by 3 bases and J by 7 bases, 11 bases remained unmatched. The CDR3 is CAWRMGQGAREQYF. The CDR3 DNA reads as TGTGCCTGGAGGATGGGCCAGGGGGCGCGTGAGCAGTACTTC.

The V and J genes are TRBV6-5 and TRBJ2-7, with 8 bases lining up with TRBD1. V was clipped by 6 bases and J by 2 bases; unmatched bases: 6. Germline values: CDR1 MNHEY, CDR2 SVGAGI. The CDR3 has 14 amino acids. The CDR3 here is CASRQDRETYEQYF. CDR3 in DNA: TGTGCCAGCAGGCAGGACAGGGAAACCTACGAGCAGTACTTC.

The chain uses TRBV5-1 and TRBJ1-2, with D possibly TRBD1 on 6 matching bases. With 4 bases removed from V and 5 bases from J, the gap between germline ends came to 21 bases. Germline lookup yields CDR1 SGHRS and CDR2 YFSETQ. The CDR3 is made up of 16 amino acids. The CDR3 spells CASSGIDQGLGYGYTF. The DNA of the CDR3 is TGCGCCAGCAGCGGAATAGATCAGGGGTTGGGGTATGGCTACACCTTC.

This sequence joins TRBV25-1 and TRBJ1-4; 7 nucleotides align to TRBD1. The germline V gene encodes CDR1 MGHDK and CDR2 SYGVNS. V lost 5 bases to trimming and J lost 5 bases; unmatched junction nucleotides: 8. The CDR3 consists of 15 residues. CDR3 loop: CASSFWAGGNEKLFF. CDR3 coding DNA: TGTGCCAGCAGTTTTTGGGCAGGGGGGAATGAAAAACTGTTTTTT.

The rearrangement uses TRBV28 and TRBJ1-1; the match to TRBD1 covers 9 bases. The CDR3 totals 15 residues. J gave up 4 bases and V 4 bases, and 7 bases lay outside the gene matches. In germline, CDR1 is MDHEN, CDR2 SYDVKM. The CDR3 nucleotides are TGTGCCAGCAGTTCTCCGGGACAGGGTCCCACTGAAGCTTTCTTT. Its translation is CASSSPGQGPTEAFF.

The rearrangement links TRBV10-3 to TRBJ1-2; 10 nucleotides line up with TRBD1. This CDR3 comprises 13 residues. The germline V gene encodes CDR1 ENHRY and CDR2 SYGVKD. The J segment lost 7 bases and the V segment lost 8 bases, leaving 7 bases of the junction unmatched. The CDR3 DNA sequence: TGTGCCATCCAGACAGGGGGCATCGGTGGCTACACCTTC. This gives the protein CAIQTGGIGGYTF.

The chain recombines TRBV11-2 with TRBJ2-7; 7 bases fit TRBD2. CDR1 and CDR2 (germline): SGHAT, FQNNGV. The V segment lost 7 bases and the J segment 3 bases; nucleotides outside the gene matches: 12. The CDR3 is 15 amino acids. CDR3 protein: CASITLAGRGYEQYF. As DNA, the CDR3 is TGTGCCAGCATCACCTTAGCGGGTAGGGGCTACGAGCAGTACTTC.

The chain links TRBV30 to TRBJ1-1, with TRBD1 as a possible D gene (6 bases). The CDR3 loop spans 13 amino acids. V gave up 2 bases and J gave up 4 bases, with 11 bases separating them. Per germline, CDR1 GTSNPN and CDR2 SVGIG (reference sequence). The CDR3 DNA sequence: TGTGCCTGGAGTATACAGGGCTTCACTGAAGCTTTCTTT. Protein product: CAWSIQGFTEAFF.

This chain connects TRBV5-1 to TRBJ1-1; D ambiguous. The CDR3 consists of 14 residues. CDR1 is SGHRS, CDR2 YFSETQ, per germline. Trimming pared 3 bases from V and 4 bases from J, leaving 13 bases between. DNA for the CDR3: TGCGCCAGCAGCTCCGAGGGCGACTCCACTGAAGCTTTCTTT. It specifies CASSSEGDSTEAFF.

The rearrangement uses TRBV7-9 and TRBJ2-6; maybe TRBD2 (6 bases). Germline CDR1 and CDR2: SEHNR and FQNEAQ (reference sequence). Trimming removed 5 bases at V and 4 bases at J, with 12 bases between. The CDR3 is made up of 15 amino acids. CDR3 in amino acids: CASSGGGTGANVLTF. CDR3 nucleotide sequence: TGTGCCAGCAGCGGTGGAGGGACCGGGGCCAACGTCCTGACTTTC.

The V and J genes are TRBV28 and TRBJ2-7; the D is unclear. This CDR3 is 11 amino acids long. Germline V gives CDR1 MDHEN, CDR2 SYDVKM. Trimming left V 4 bases short and J 1 base short, with 2 bases between. The CDR3 sequence: CASSSSYEQYF. The DNA for the CDR3 is TGTGCCAGCAGTTCGTCCTACGAGCAGTACTTC.

J is TRBJ2-7 and V is TRBV7-9; TRBD1 aligns across 8 bases. The V and J ends lost 3 bases and 6 bases, in that order; junction bases with no gene match: 7. Germline CDR1 reads SEHNR; CDR2 reads FQNEAQ (reference sequence). This CDR3 has 14 residues. CDR3 sequence (DNA): TGTGCCAGCAGCTTGCACGGACAGGGCTCCGAGCAGTACTTC. The encoded protein is CASSLHGQGSEQYF.

The chain recombines TRBV5-1 with TRBJ2-3; a weak D match, TRBD1 (5 bases). Germline V lookup: CDR1 SGHRS, CDR2 YFSETQ. V dropped 2 bases and J dropped 5 bases, with 9 bases sitting between them. CDR3 length: 13 amino acids. CDR3: CASSLQAEDTQYF. The CDR3 nucleotides read TGCGCCAGCAGCTTACAGGCCGAAGATACGCAGTATTTT. The entire variable domain, with the rest obtained from reference TRBV5-1 and TRBJ2-3, is as follows: KAGVTQTPRYLIKTRGQQVTLSCSPISGHRSVSWYQQTPGQGLQFLFEYFSETQRNKGNFPGRFSGRQFSNSRSEMNVSTLELGDSALYLCASSLQAEDTQYFGPGTRLTVL.